These 4 T cell receptor beta chains originate from one sample sequenced in a study of vaccination and CD4 T cells after COVID-19. TCRdb re-analysed the PCR reads in MiXCR, keeping a single row per CDR3 protein. This sample carries approximately 19,000 distinct CDR3 sequences, approximately 67% of them seen once, and the ten largest clones take approximately 0.97%. The sequenced sample was CD4+ T cells from blood, obtained before SARS-CoV-2 vaccination. These receptors all stem from a human donor who had recovered from COVID-19.

The chain uses TRBV7-9 and TRBJ1-6; D perhaps matches TRBD1 (5 bases). V lost 11 bases and J 5 bases, leaving 16 bases between the germline ends. Germline V gene lookup returns CDR1 SEHNR and CDR2 FQNEAQ (reference sequence). There are 14 residues in the CDR3. CDR3 protein: CAGGGIFHNSPLHF. CDR3 in DNA: TGTGCCGGGGGGGGAATTTTCCATAATTCACCCCTCCACTTT.

The genes are TRBV7-6 and TRBJ1-2; no clear D gene. Trimming took 5 bases from V and 4 from J, leaving 8 bases between them. CDR1 SGHVS and CDR2 FNYEAQ come from the germline V gene. The CDR3 consists of 12 residues. This CDR3 is CASSAGSYGYTF. The CDR3 nucleotides read TGTGCCAGCAGCGCCGGGAGCTATGGCTACACCTTC.

The J gene is TRBJ1-1, the V gene TRBV7-9; the D gene is possibly TRBD1 (5 bases). Trimming took off 10 bases at V and 2 bases at J, with 11 bases between the two ends. CDR1 is SEHNR and CDR2 is FQNEAQ in the germline V gene (reference sequence). The CDR3 contains 12 residues. The CDR3 loop reads CATGEANTEAFF. CDR3 in DNA: TGTGCCACGGGGGAGGCAAACACTGAAGCTTTCTTT.

V and J are TRBV20-1 and TRBJ1-4, with 10 bases that match TRBD1. CDR1 and CDR2 (germline): DFQATT, SNEGSKA (reference sequence). This CDR3 has 15 residues. Trimming took 0 bases from V and 5 from J; bases not matched to a gene: 3. CDR3 in DNA: TGCAGTGCTAGAGATGAGGACAGGGGGAATGAAAAACTGTTTTTT. It specifies CSARDEDRGNEKLFF.